Following are 10 T cell receptor beta chains from one sample sequenced in a study of blood T cell repertoires in COVID-19 (dated by TCRdb to the early 2020s). The receptor library was made with the immunoSEQ multiplex PCR assay. In TCRdb, the immuneACCESS table is reduced to in-frame sequences with V and J assigned. These tables do not hold every clone; where another copy was compared, an unresolved V gene accounts for under half, and the others remain unexplained. Recorded for this sample are some 350,000 clones; about 90% of them occurred a single time. The ten largest clones take up under 4% of the sample. The sample consisted of peripheral blood. The receptors stem from a woman under 40 with COVID-19, enrolled during active disease.

This rearrangement joins TRBV3-1 (or the pseudogene TRBV3-2) to TRBJ2-1; 8 nucleotides line up with TRBD2. The CDR3 is made up of 16 amino acids. Germline assignment: CDR1 LGHDT and CDR2 YNNKEL (reference sequence). J lost 3 bases, V lost 0 bases, and 4 bases had no gene match. CDR3 loop: CASSQETSGGYNEQFF. In DNA, the CDR3 is TGTGCCAGCAGCCAAGAAACGAGCGGGGGCTACAATGAGCAGTTCTTC.

The genes are TRBV5-4 and TRBJ2-7; 8 bases are a match to TRBD1. CDR3 size: 17 residues. Germline V gene sequence: CDR1 SGHNT, CDR2 YYREEE (reference sequence). Germline trimming cut 6 bases from V and 4 bases from J; bases unmatched to any gene: 18. CDR3 nucleotide sequence: TGTGCCAGCACCTGGGGGCCCGGCCGGGACAGGACTTACGAGCAGTACTTC. Translated, it gives CASTWGPGRDRTYEQYF.

The rearrangement joins TRBV4-3 to TRBJ1-1; 8 positions agree with TRBD1. Trimming at V came to 7 bases and at J to 1 base, leaving 2 bases not matched to a gene. From germline, CDR1 is LGHNA and CDR2 YSLEER. The CDR3 consists of 13 residues. Here the CDR3 DNA reads TGCGCCAGCACCGGACAGGGGAACACTGAAGCTTTCTTT. As protein: CASTGQGNTEAFF.

This clone was seen only once. This chain uses TRBV10-3 with TRBJ1-1; 7 nucleotides align to TRBD1. Germline V gene data show CDR1 as ENHRY and CDR2 as SYGVKD. The CDR3 length is 17 residues. With 3 bases clipped from V and 4 bases from J, the junction kept 14 bases outside the gene matches. This chain's CDR3 is CAISDQGGSAAGTEAFF. The DNA of the CDR3 is TGTGCCATCAGTGACCAGGGGGGATCGGCGGCCGGCACTGAAGCTTTCTTT.

The rearrangement joins TRBV7-9 to TRBJ2-3, with D possibly matching TRBD1 (6 bases). Germline V gene sequence: CDR1 SEHNR, CDR2 FQNEAQ (reference sequence). V was trimmed by 3 bases and J by 3 bases, leaving 16 bases between them. The CDR3 length is 16 residues. In DNA, the CDR3 is TGTGCCAGCAGCTTTAGGGCTGGCCAGGGGACAGATACGCAGTATTTT. Encoded protein: CASSFRAGQGTDTQYF. Full variable domain (remainder filled in from reference TRBV7-9 and TRBJ2-3): DTGVSQNPRHKITKRGQNVTFRCDPISEHNRLYWYRQTLGQGPEFLTYFQNEAQLEKSRLLSDRFSAERPKGSFSTLEIQRTEQGDSAMYLCASSFRAGQGTDTQYFGPGTRLTVL.

The rearrangement uses TRBV6-2 or TRBV6-3 and TRBJ2-7, with a weak D call TRBD1 (6 bases). V was shortened by 2 bases and J by 2 bases, with 13 bases between the two germline ends. The CDR3 runs 15 residues. Germline CDR1 and CDR2: MNHEY and SVGEGT. The DNA of the CDR3 is TGTGCCAGCAGTTACACAGCGGACAGTCCCTACGAGCAGTACTTC. It is translated as CASSYTADSPYEQYF.

This clone was recorded only once. The rearrangement uses TRBV7-9 and TRBJ2-4; D may be TRBD2 (5 bases). Germline CDR1 is SEHNR and CDR2 is FQNEAQ (reference sequence). V was pared by 5 bases and J by 2 bases, with 22 bases between. The CDR3 length is 18 residues. CDR3 loop: CASSPPLRASGSKNIQYF. In DNA, the CDR3 is TGTGCCAGCAGCCCCCCCCTCCGGGCCTCGGGGTCCAAAAACATTCAGTACTTC. The variable domain in full, completed from reference TRBV7-9 and TRBJ2-4, reads DTGVSQNPRHKITKRGQNVTFRCDPISEHNRLYWYRQTLGQGPEFLTYFQNEAQLEKSRLLSDRFSAERPKGSFSTLEIQRTEQGDSAMYLCASSPPLRASGSKNIQYFGAGTRLSVL.

This clone was detected once. This sequence joins TRBV24-1 and TRBJ2-3; TRBD2 aligns across 11 bases. This CDR3 is 16 amino acids long. Looked up from germline, CDR1 is KGHDR and CDR2 is SFDVKD. Losses at the gene ends were 0 bases for V and 4 bases for J; bases not matched to a gene: 2. The CDR3: CATSDLTSGRPDTQYF. The CDR3 DNA sequence: TGTGCCACCAGTGATTTGACTAGCGGGAGACCAGATACGCAGTATTTT.

V is TRBV6-2 or TRBV6-3 and J is TRBJ1-5; D gene ambiguous. Deletions cut 4 bases from V and 4 bases from J, with 17 bases between. Germline-derived CDR1 and CDR2 are MNHEY and SVGEGT. The CDR3 is 16 residues long. CDR3 amino acids: CASSSLDNRRNQPQHF. The DNA of the CDR3 is TGTGCCAGCAGTTCCTTAGACAACAGAAGGAATCAGCCCCAGCATTTT.

In regard to this clone: The sample carries other DNA sequences with the same CDR3. The genes are TRBV18 and TRBJ2-7; no clear D gene. CDR3 length: 11 residues. Germline V gene lookup returns CDR1 KGHSH and CDR2 LQKENI. V lost 2 bases and J lost 5, with 4 bases in between. CDR3 in amino acids: CASSPSDEQYF. For the CDR3, the DNA is TGTGCCAGCTCACCATCGGACGAGCAGTACTTC.